The present entry profiles one T cell receptor beta chain with its context. Its target is not known. Germline assignment: CDR1 MNHEY and CDR2 SMNVEV (reference sequence). V lost 6 bases and J lost 8, with 14 bases in between. This CDR3 has 13 residues. This sample is drawn from a study of cytomegalovirus exposure and HLA in healthy donors. Overall study results and limits: At a 0.05 false discovery rate, a later analysis found 15,000 to 20,000 TCR beta sequences to be associated with HLA alleles.

Primers for the PCR totalled 60 Vbeta and 13 Jbeta. Produced via immunoSEQ multiplex PCR; TCRdb's table is partial and in-frame only. The data show more than 95,000 clones, 60% to 85% seen once. The V call is TRBV27, the J call TRBJ2-1, with D possibly TRBD1 on 5 matching bases. This receptor was identified in a woman between 40 and 50 years old in good health and CMV-seronegative. Sequencing used PBMCs. CDR3 sequence (DNA): TGTGCCAGCAGGAGATTCCAGGGTGATGAGCAGTTCTTC. Its protein product is CASRRFQGDEQFF.